This T cell receptor beta chain comes out of a study of patients and donors after allogeneic stem cell transplantation. TCRdb recomputed calls from the RT-PCR reads with MiXCR, one row per CDR3 protein. This sample has more than 850,000 distinct CDR3 sequences; more than 15% occur once, and the top ten carry 6%. This clonotype was observed a handful of times. The germline V gene encodes CDR1 SQVTM and CDR2 ANQGSEA. Trimming left V 7 bases short and J 0 bases short, with 19 bases between. The CDR3 is 16 amino acids. The chain links TRBV29-1 to TRBJ1-3; tentative D call: TRBD1 (5 bases). The receptor comes from a human donor who was either an allogeneic HSCT recipient or a stem cell or donor lymphocyte infusion donor (not recorded which). It is not recorded whose cells these are; they may come from a transplant donor. The specimen sequenced was blood, either unsorted or a sorted T cell fraction (not recorded which). The CDR3 reads CSGPWGDPSSGNTIYF. DNA of the CDR3: TGCAGCGGGCCATGGGGGGATCCTTCCTCTGGAAACACCATATATTTT.